Sequencing of this TCR beta chain was carried out in a study of T cells in tuberculosis. About this clone: Its antigen is undetermined.

General study points: Cases with active tuberculosis were adults, while controls were adolescents.

The sample's time point: new active TB diagnosis, blood taken before or within 7 days of starting treatment. Patients were newly diagnosed, HIV-seronegative, and aged 18 or older. CDR3 length equals 12 residues. This table comes from immunoSEQ multiplex PCR, and its TCRdb copy is limited to in-frame clones, with some not included. The sample yields tens of thousands of clones, 94% seen once. The source is an adult with tuberculosis. The sample in question was PBMCs, obtained at tuberculosis diagnosis. This chain joins TRBV21-1 and TRBJ2-7; no check of the table's D call, TRBD2, against the DNA was made. TRBV21-1 is annotated as a pseudogene. The CDR3 sequence is CASGNRSYEQYF. The CDR3 DNA sequence: TGTGCCAGCGGTAACCGGTCCTACGAGCAGTACTTC.